This T cell receptor (beta chain) emerged from a study of regulatory T cells in long-lasting Graves disease. For the study at large: Graves' cases, newly diagnosed, had used antithyroid drugs under 3 months.

This clonotype was counted many times. Libraries of TCR beta came from iRepertoire HTBI primers plus Arm-PCR of CDR3 regions. TCRdb re-derived calls from the multiplex PCR reads in MiXCR, one entry per CDR3 protein. The table lists about 210,000 distinct CDR3 sequences, around 19% of them singletons. The CDR3 length is 16 residues. Germline V gives CDR1 MNHEY, CDR2 SMNVEV (reference sequence). The trim removed 6 bases at V and 0 bases at J, leaving 8 bases unmatched. Documented time point: newly diagnosed GD, antithyroid drugs for less than 3 months. Making the TCR library involved RNA that had been extracted from PBMCs. These data are also associated with another study on T cells in Graves' hyperthyroidism and ophthalmopathy. That report notes: Any patient presenting with uncontrolled infection, other autoimmune disease, pregnancy or lactation was left out.

The clonotype originates from a woman in her twenties or thirties with Graves disease. The V gene is TRBV27, the J gene TRBJ2-7, with 10 bases identical to TRBD2. The sample was peripheral blood mononuclear cells (PBMCs), taken at new diagnosis, from a patient treated with antithyroid drugs. CDR3 amino acids: CASRRVLAGDSYEQYF. CDR3 DNA sequence: TGTGCCAGCAGACGGGTTCTAGCGGGGGACTCCTACGAGCAGTACTTC.